This passage covers 21 T cell receptor beta chains from one sample sequenced in a study of blood T cell repertoires in COVID-19. Sequencing used immunoSEQ multiplex PCR; TCRdb keeps in-frame clones, though not all of them. The sample records some 76,000 clones, approximately 85% being singletons. The sample was peripheral blood. The receptors originated from a human donor in a cohort sampled during active COVID-19.

The rearrangement uses TRBV5-3 and TRBJ1-2; D possibly corresponds to TRBD1 (5 bases). TRBV5-3 is flagged as an ORF with uncertain function. The germline V and J ends were trimmed by 5 bases and 4 bases, with 18 bases remaining between them. The CDR3 sequence is 15 residues long. The CDR3 bases are TGTGCCAGAAGGGTCCAAGGGGCCTTTTTCTATGGCTACACCTTC. Amino acids: CARRVQGAFFYGYTF.

The rearrangement uses TRBV11-2 and TRBJ1-3; D might be TRBD1 (6 bases). The CDR3 contains 18 residues. Germline V CDR1 and CDR2: SGHAT, FQNNGV. Trimming pared 1 base from V and 1 base from J, leaving 17 bases between. The CDR3 loop reads CASSLGTGRGASGNTIYF. As DNA, the CDR3 is TGTGCCAGCAGCTTAGGGACCGGACGGGGGGCATCTGGAAACACCATATATTTT.

This clone was counted once. The chain couples TRBV10-3 to TRBJ1-1, with D perhaps matching TRBD1 (5 bases). In germline, CDR1 is ENHRY, CDR2 SYGVKD. The CDR3 length is 15 residues. Trimming stripped 6 bases from V and 1 base from J, with 15 bases between. The CDR3 nucleotides read TGTGCCATCAGGGTTTGGGGAGGACAGAACACTGAAGCTTTCTTT. This gives the protein CAIRVWGGQNTEAFF.

This chain links TRBV7-8 with TRBJ1-1; D is unresolved. The germline V gene encodes CDR1 SGHVS and CDR2 FQNEAQ. The CDR3 extends over 13 amino acids. V dropped 3 bases and J dropped 1 base, with 6 bases sitting between them. The CDR3 is CASSFGRNTEAFF. CDR3 sequence (DNA): TGTGCCAGCAGCTTTGGTAGGAACACTGAAGCTTTCTTT. Full variable domain (remainder filled in from reference TRBV7-8 and TRBJ1-1): GAGVSQSPRYKVAKRGQDVALRCDPISGHVSLFWYQQALGQGPEFLTYFQNEAQLDKSGLPSDRFFAERPEGSVSTLKIQRTQQEDSAVYLCASSFGRNTEAFFGQGTRLTVV.

The genes are TRBV7-6 and TRBJ2-3; D might be TRBD1 (6 bases). Trimming removed 5 bases at V and 5 bases at J, with 8 bases between. This CDR3 has 12 residues. Germline-derived CDR1 and CDR2 are SGHVS and FNYEAQ. CDR3 DNA: TGTGCCAGCAGCGCACAGGGAGATACGCAGTATTTT. Its protein is CASSAQGDTQYF.

V and J are TRBV12-3 or TRBV12-4 and TRBJ1-2, with D uncertain. CDR3 length: 12 residues. Between the trimmed V and J ends, which lost 6 bases and 4 bases, there was a span of 9 bases. CDR3 loop: CASSLEGYGYTF. For the CDR3, the DNA is TGTGCCAGCAGCCTCGAGGGCTATGGCTACACCTTC.

V gene TRBV19 combines with J gene TRBJ2-7; TRBD2 matches 7 bases. The CDR3 has 14 amino acids. Trimming removed 5 bases from V and 0 bases from J; junction bases left unmatched: 4. Looked up from germline, CDR1 is LNHDA and CDR2 is SQIVND (reference sequence). Here the CDR3 reads CASSEGGNSYEQYF. The CDR3 nucleotides read TGTGCCAGTAGTGAGGGAGGGAACTCCTACGAGCAGTACTTC.

This clone was counted only a few times. V is TRBV18 and J is TRBJ1-2; 7 positions match TRBD1. Germline V gives CDR1 KGHSH, CDR2 LQKENI. Trimming cost V 5 bases and J 6 bases; bases outside gene matches: 6. The CDR3 has 13 residues. DNA of the CDR3: TGTGCCAGCTCATCATCAACAGGGGATGGCTACACCTTC. It codes for CASSSSTGDGYTF.

The chain joins TRBV5-6 to TRBJ1-1; 7 nucleotides match TRBD1. Trimming took 2 bases from V and 0 from J; bases not matched to a gene: 4. Germline CDR1 and CDR2: SGHDT and YYEEEE. The CDR3 is made up of 15 amino acids. The CDR3 DNA reads TGTGCCAGCAGCTTATACAGGGGTCTGAACACTGAAGCTTTCTTT. Its translation is CASSLYRGLNTEAFF.

This chain connects TRBV7-2 to TRBJ2-7; 7 bases match TRBD1. J lost 7 bases, V lost 3 bases, and 6 bases had no gene match. The CDR3 is 13 amino acids. Germline CDR1 and CDR2: SGHTA and FQGNSA. CDR3: CASSFLLQGEQYF. DNA of the CDR3: TGTGCCAGCAGCTTTCTTTTACAGGGGGAGCAGTACTTC.

This clone was seen more than once but under ten times. The J gene is TRBJ1-6, the V gene TRBV5-1; perhaps TRBD1 as D (5 bases). Germline CDR1 and CDR2: SGHRS and YFSETQ. CDR3 length: 14 amino acids. V lost 7 bases and J 7 bases, leaving 15 bases between the germline ends. The CDR3 sequence: CASRDTGTNSPLHF. For the CDR3, the DNA is TGCGCCAGCCGAGATACAGGAACAAATTCACCCCTCCACTTT. Looking up the rest from reference TRBV5-1 and TRBJ1-6 gives the full variable domain: KAGVTQTPRYLIKTRGQQVTLSCSPISGHRSVSWYQQTPGQGLQFLFEYFSETQRNKGNFPGRFSGRQFSNSRSEMNVSTLELGDSALYLCASRDTGTNSPLHFGNGTRLTVT.

V gene TRBV18 combines with J gene TRBJ2-7; 8 bases match TRBD2. CDR3 length: 14 residues. Per the germline V gene, CDR1 is KGHSH and CDR2 is LQKENI. J gave up 3 bases and V 6 bases, and 7 bases lay outside the gene matches. The CDR3 DNA reads as TGTGCCAGCTCTCTCGGGAGGGGAGACTACGAGCAGTACTTC. Translating it yields CASSLGRGDYEQYF.

In regard to this clone: Other DNA sequences in this sample translate to the same CDR3. The V and J genes are TRBV30 and TRBJ1-2; a possible D gene is TRBD1 (5 bases). Germline loops: CDR1 GTSNPN, CDR2 SVGIG (reference sequence). This CDR3 contains 15 residues. The V end lost 0 bases, the J end lost 2 bases, and 13 bases lay between the germline ends. CDR3 in amino acids: CAWSVPGGRNYGYTF. Here the CDR3 DNA reads TGTGCCTGGAGTGTACCGGGGGGTCGGAACTATGGCTACACCTTC.

The chain links TRBV19 to TRBJ1-2; the match to TRBD1 covers 7 bases. Germline CDR1 reads LNHDA; CDR2 reads SQIVND (reference sequence). This CDR3 spans 14 amino acids. Trimming took 6 bases from V and 3 from J; bases not matched to a gene: 7. Here the CDR3 reads CASSLTGSDYGYTF. The CDR3 DNA is TGTGCCAGTAGCCTGACAGGGTCTGACTATGGCTACACCTTC.

The chain carries TRBV20-1 and TRBJ2-3; D is possibly TRBD2 (5 bases). Trimming stripped 3 bases from V and 1 base from J, with 11 bases between. This CDR3 comprises 14 residues. Germline CDR1 DFQATT, CDR2 SNEGSKA (reference sequence). For the CDR3, the DNA is TGCAGTGCTAGTGGGCTAGCCGGCACAGATACGCAGTATTTT. It yields the protein CSASGLAGTDTQYF.

The rearrangement joins TRBV3-1 (or the pseudogene TRBV3-2) to TRBJ2-2, with 8 bases fitting TRBD2. V was clipped by 3 bases and J by 7 bases; unmatched bases: 4. The CDR3 covers 14 residues. Germline values: CDR1 LGHDT, CDR2 YNNKEL (reference sequence). The CDR3 region has the DNA TGTGCCAGCAGCCAGCGGGGGGCCCGCGGGGAGCTGTTTTTT. Translated, it gives CASSQRGARGELFF.

A few counts support this clone. This rearrangement joins TRBV27 to TRBJ2-7; TRBD1 aligns across 8 bases. The CDR3 length is 15 residues. Trimming took 3 bases from V and 2 from J; bases not matched to a gene: 6. Germline CDR1 is MNHEY and CDR2 is SMNVEV (reference sequence). The CDR3 is CASSFGQGAPYEQYF. Here the CDR3 DNA reads TGTGCCAGCAGTTTCGGGCAGGGGGCCCCCTACGAGCAGTACTTC.

This chain connects TRBV28 to TRBJ2-6; D is ambiguous. The CDR3 totals 13 residues. The germline V and J ends were trimmed by 8 bases and 2 bases, with 7 bases remaining between them. CDR1 and CDR2 (germline): MDHEN, SYDVKM. The CDR3 bases are TGTGCCAGCGAATGGCCTGGGGCCAACGTCCTGACTTTC. It yields the protein CASEWPGANVLTF.

The rearrangement uses TRBV25-1 and TRBJ1-1; D call uncertain. Trimming took 5 bases from V and 0 from J, leaving 7 bases between them. Germline CDR1 is MGHDK and CDR2 is SYGVNS. The CDR3 covers 13 residues. CDR3 sequence (DNA): TGTGCCAGCAGTCCCGGTTTGAACACTGAAGCTTTCTTT. This sequence encodes CASSPGLNTEAFF.

V is TRBV2 and J is TRBJ1-6; 7 bases match TRBD1. V was pared by 7 bases and J by 0 bases, with 12 bases of the junction left unmatched. The CDR3 length is 18 residues. Germline values: CDR1 SNHLY, CDR2 FYNNEI. The CDR3 DNA reads as TGTGCCAGCACAAACTACCGGGACAGCAACTCCTATAATTCACCCCTCCACTTT. It codes for CASTNYRDSNSYNSPLHF.

This clone was observed a handful of times. This sequence joins TRBV5-1 and TRBJ2-2; TRBD2 aligns across 14 bases. With V trimmed by 4 bases and J by 3 bases, 2 bases remained unmatched. CDR3 size: 16 residues. The germline V gene has CDR1 SGHRS and CDR2 YFSETQ. In DNA, the CDR3 is TGCGCCAGCAGCCCGGGACTAGCGGGGGACACCGGGGAGCTGTTTTTT. Translation: CASSPGLAGDTGELFF.